Each of the 10 T cell receptor beta chains below was sequenced from the same sample in a study of cytotoxic CD8 clonotypes in ibrutinib-treated CLL. Sequencing used immunoSEQ multiplex PCR; TCRdb keeps in-frame clones, though not all of them. The sample has some 63,000 clones, roughly nine tenths seen once. Sample: PBMCs, taken after 12 months of ibrutinib treatment. The receptors here all came from a human donor with chronic lymphocytic leukemia.

V usage is TRBV14 and J usage is TRBJ1-2; D remains unclear. V was trimmed by 5 bases and J by 2 bases, leaving 15 bases between them. The CDR3 extends over 15 amino acids. Germline V CDR1 and CDR2: SGHDN, FVKESK. CDR3 coding DNA: TGTGCCAGCAGCGCTCTTGGGGAAAAGAACTATGGCTACACCTTC. Amino acids: CASSALGEKNYGYTF. Looking up the rest from reference TRBV14 and TRBJ1-2 gives the full variable domain: EAGVTQFPSHSVIEKGQTVTLRCDPISGHDNLYWYRRVMGKEIKFLLHFVKESKQDESGMPNNRFLAERTGGTYSTLKVQPAELEDSGVYFCASSALGEKNYGYTFGSGTRLTVV.

The chain uses TRBV9 and TRBJ2-7; TRBD2 agrees at 9 bases. This CDR3 is built from 21 residues. V was pared by 5 bases and J by 0 bases, with 24 bases of the junction left unmatched. Germline CDR1 SGDLS, CDR2 YYNGEE. CDR3 sequence reads: CASSTLLIAGVHYPRSYEQYF. The CDR3 DNA follows: TGTGCCAGCAGTACCCTCCTTATAGCGGGAGTCCACTACCCCCGCTCCTACGAGCAGTACTTC.

CDR3 nucleotide sequence: TGTGCCAGCAGCTCACCCGGGACATTCGGAGCTTTCTTT. Encoded protein: CASSSPGTFGAFF. The chain combines TRBV7-8 with TRBJ1-1; TRBD1 is a possible D gene (6 bases). Looked up from germline, CDR1 is SGHVS and CDR2 is FQNEAQ. V was cut by 4 bases and J by 10 bases, with 16 bases left in between. The CDR3 runs to 13 residues.

The rearrangement joins TRBV5-1 to TRBJ1-2; no reliable D call. Per the germline V gene, CDR1 is SGHRS and CDR2 is YFSETQ. This CDR3 is 14 amino acids long. V was cut by 0 bases and J by 4 bases, with 10 bases left in between. DNA of the CDR3: TGCGCCAGCAGCTTGGAGCCCCCTACCTATGGCTACACCTTC. Translating it yields CASSLEPPTYGYTF.

The chain joins TRBV5-1 to TRBJ2-1, with D tentatively TRBD1 or TRBD2 (5 bases each). The CDR3 length is 13 residues. The V and J ends lost 0 bases and 10 bases respectively, with 11 bases between them. Germline V lookup: CDR1 SGHRS, CDR2 YFSETQ. CDR3 bases: TGCGCCAGCAGCTTGGCAGGGAGCAGAGAGCAGTTCTTC. Amino acid sequence: CASSLAGSREQFF.

CDR3 amino acids: CASRGDVPRQFF. The CDR3 coding sequence is TGTGCCAGTAGGGGGGATGTCCCCAGGCAGTTCTTC. V gene TRBV19 combines with J gene TRBJ2-1, with D perhaps assigned TRBD1 or TRBD2 (5 bases each). Germline lookup yields CDR1 LNHDA and CDR2 SQIVND (reference sequence). The V gene lost 6 bases and the J gene lost 12 bases, with 15 bases spanning the gap. CDR3 size: 12 residues.

This chain connects TRBV6-1 to TRBJ2-3; 7 bases fit TRBD1. Germline CDR1 reads MNHNS; CDR2 reads SASEGT. This CDR3 comprises 15 residues. J gave up 2 bases and V 3 bases, and 5 bases lay outside the gene matches. The chain's CDR3 is CASSEPGQLTDTQYF. The CDR3, as DNA: TGTGCCAGCAGTGAGCCGGGACAGCTCACAGATACGCAGTATTTT.

The chain couples TRBV19 to TRBJ2-5; D is perhaps TRBD1 or TRBD2 (6 bases each). CDR1 is LNHDA and CDR2 is SQIVND in the germline V gene (reference sequence). The V and J ends lost 5 bases and 5 bases respectively, with 12 bases between them. The CDR3 extends over 13 amino acids. For the CDR3, the DNA is TGTGCCAGTAGTCGGGGGCGCAGGGAGACCCAGTACTTC. Amino acids: CASSRGRRETQYF. Drawing the rest from reference TRBV19 and TRBJ2-5, the complete variable domain is DGGITQSPKYLFRKEGQNVTLSCEQNLNHDAMYWYRQDPGQGLRLIYYSQIVNDFQKGDIAEGYSVSREKKESFPLTVTSAQKNPTAFYLCASSRGRRETQYFGPGTRLLVL.

V gene TRBV4-3 combines with J gene TRBJ1-2, with D perhaps TRBD1 (6 bases). CDR3 length: 11 amino acids. CDR1 and CDR2 from the germline V gene are LGHNA and YSLEER. The ends were cut back, 7 bases at V and 6 bases at J, with 9 bases in the middle. The CDR3 nucleotides are TGCGCCAGCACCCAGGGGAATGGCTACACCTTC. Protein product: CASTQGNGYTF.

This chain links TRBV7-6 with TRBJ2-7, with TRBD2 as a possible D gene (5 bases). Per the germline V gene, CDR1 is SGHVS and CDR2 is FNYEAQ. The CDR3 spans 15 residues. Trimming pared 2 bases from V and 2 bases from J, leaving 13 bases between. The chain's CDR3 is CASSLIEGSTYEQYF. CDR3 DNA: TGTGCCAGCAGCTTAATCGAGGGAAGTACCTACGAGCAGTACTTC.